What follows are 6 T cell receptor beta chains derived from one specimen sequenced in a study of vaccination and CD4 T cells after COVID-19. Sequencing of DNA taken from cultured CD4+ T cells relied on the Oncomine TCR Beta short-read assay. TCRdb redid the calling of the PCR reads with MiXCR, one entry per CDR3 protein. Among about 25,000 distinct CDR3 sequences, 49% were seen once, and the ten largest hold roughly 6.1%. These receptors' targets are unknown. Treatment of the sample: approximately nine-day PBMC culture with coronavirus spike peptide pools or control peptides (ViraFEST assay). The sequencing sample was made of CD4+ T cells from blood, cultured in vitro. These receptors all come from a human donor who had recovered from COVID-19.

V is TRBV15 and J is TRBJ2-3; 7 bases map to TRBD2. Looked up from germline, CDR1 is LNHNV and CDR2 is YYDKDF (reference sequence). The junction had 12 bases not matched to a gene; V was cut back by 8 bases and J by 10 bases. The CDR3 has 13 amino acids. As DNA, the CDR3 is TGTGCCACCGCCATTGACGGTAGCGGGTCGCAGTATTTT. Its protein product is CATAIDGSGSQYF.

The chain combines TRBV5-1 with TRBJ2-1; 10 nucleotides match TRBD2. The CDR3 contains 15 residues. The V gene end was trimmed by 4 bases and the J gene end by 4 bases; junction bases not matched to a gene: 5. Germline CDR1 reads SGHRS; CDR2 reads YFSETQ. As DNA, the CDR3 is TGCGCCAGCAGCAGATCTAGCGGGGGTTACAATGAGCAGTTCTTC. Translating it yields CASSRSSGGYNEQFF.

CDR3 amino acids: CASSSGLDGYTF. CDR3 sequence (DNA): TGCGCCAGCAGCTCGGGACTCGATGGCTACACCTTC. V and J are TRBV5-1 and TRBJ1-2; perhaps TRBD1 as D (5 bases). V shed 3 bases and J shed 6 bases, with 9 bases lying between them. This CDR3 contains 12 residues. Per germline, CDR1 SGHRS and CDR2 YFSETQ.

The table lists this clonotype with a few counts. The gene calls are TRBV28 and TRBJ2-5; possibly TRBD1 or TRBD2 for D (5 bases each). The CDR3 length is 14 residues. Per the germline V gene, CDR1 is MDHEN and CDR2 is SYDVKM. V was trimmed by 8 bases and J by 2 bases, leaving 15 bases between them. This chain's CDR3 is CASPGRPSQETQYF. The CDR3, as DNA: TGTGCCAGCCCGGGACGGCCTTCACAAGAGACCCAGTACTTC.

This clonotype was seen a handful of times. This chain connects TRBV2 to TRBJ1-1; D may be TRBD1 (6 bases). CDR1 SNHLY and CDR2 FYNNEI come from the germline V gene. Trimming stripped 7 bases from V and 0 bases from J, with 15 bases between. CDR3 length equals 15 residues. As DNA, the CDR3 is TGTGCCAGCAATAGGGACACGAACATGAACACTGAAGCTTTCTTT. Protein product: CASNRDTNMNTEAFF.

In this sample, this clonotype turned up a few times. The chain couples TRBV20-1 to TRBJ2-5, with 7 bases that match TRBD1. This CDR3 comprises 16 residues. Germline lookup yields CDR1 DFQATT and CDR2 SNEGSKA (reference sequence). The V gene end was trimmed by 1 base and the J gene end by 3 bases; junction bases not matched to a gene: 11. The CDR3 sequence is CSARAVLGGWEETQYF. DNA of the CDR3: TGCAGTGCTAGAGCCGTATTAGGGGGCTGGGAAGAGACCCAGTACTTC.